A selection of T cell receptor beta chains follows, all from one sample in a study. TCRdb redid the calling of the 5' RACE reads with MiXCR, one entry per CDR3 protein. The sample carries more than 55,000 distinct CDR3 sequences, 26% recorded once. Sequenced sample: tumor-infiltrating Tregs sorted from the breast tumor. The receptors originated from a female donor with breast cancer. CDR3s include the opening cysteine and the closing phenylalanine or tryptophan. A D gene is named only where the DNA matches it firmly. A clone size is listed for some rows: how often the clone was seen (once, few, many), or a class if it is expanded.

clone_size,v_call,d_call,j_call,cdr3_aa,cdr3_nt
few,TRBV5-1,.,TRBJ2-5,CASSLFGGETQYF,TGCGCCAGCAGCTTATTTGGCGGGGAGACCCAGTACTTC
few,TRBV6-5,TRBD2,TRBJ2-3,CASSRRGLADTQYF,TGTGCCAGCAGCCGACGTGGACTAGCGGATACGCAGTATTTT
.,TRBV7-8,.,TRBJ2-4,CASSLSVFRAKNIQYF,TGTGCCAGCAGCTTAAGCGTGTTTCGAGCCAAAAACATTCAGTACTTC
many,TRBV5-1,TRBD2,TRBJ2-4,CASRSGGGKNIQYF,TGCGCCAGCAGGAGCGGGGGCGGCAAAAACATTCAGTACTTC
.,TRBV4-2,TRBD1,TRBJ2-1,CASSQLQGPPYEQFF,TGCGCCAGCAGCCAACTACAGGGGCCACCTTATGAGCAGTTCTTC
few,TRBV2,TRBD2,TRBJ2-7,CAMSLAGDLYEQYF,TGTGCCATGTCTTTAGCGGGAGACCTCTACGAGCAGTACTTC
.,TRBV24-1,.,TRBJ1-1,CATSVGPIGDTEAFF,TGTGCCACCAGTGTTGGGCCCATCGGGGACACTGAAGCTTTCTTT
few,TRBV12-3/TRBV12-4,.,TRBJ1-2,CAGSPGRPRRYGYTF,TGTGCCGGCAGTCCGGGGCGGCCAAGAAGATATGGCTACACCTTC
many,TRBV6-1,.,TRBJ1-1,CASSERGGAEAFF,TGTGCCAGCAGTGAGCGGGGAGGGGCTGAAGCTTTCTTT
.,TRBV7-2,TRBD1,TRBJ1-3,CASSFGTVSGNTIYF,TGTGCCAGCAGCTTCGGGACAGTCTCTGGAAACACCATATATTTT
.,TRBV5-1,TRBD2,TRBJ2-3,CAGSMTSGGVDTQYF,TGCGCCGGCAGCATGACCAGCGGGGGGGTAGATACGCAGTATTTT
.,TRBV9,.,TRBJ2-7,CAGSGDLDNSYEQYF,TGTGCCGGCAGCGGAGACCTGGACAACTCCTACGAGCAGTACTTC
few,TRBV20-1,.,TRBJ2-1,CSARVIQRGQDNEQFF,TGCAGTGCTAGAGTTATACAAAGGGGTCAGGACAATGAGCAGTTCTTC
.,TRBV6-5,.,TRBJ1-2,CASSRKGVYRGYTF,TGTGCCAGCAGTCGGAAGGGGGTTTATCGTGGCTACACCTTC
many,TRBV12-3/TRBV12-4,.,TRBJ2-7,CASSFGGGLGEQYF,TGTGCCAGCAGTTTTGGGGGAGGTTTGGGAGAGCAGTACTTC
.,TRBV19,.,TRBJ1-2,CASTRGGGYGYTF,TGTGCCAGTACCCGCGGGGGAGGTTATGGCTACACCTTC
many,TRBV5-5,TRBD1,TRBJ1-5,CASSETGDNQPQHF,TGTGCCAGCAGCGAGACAGGGGACAATCAGCCCCAGCATTTT
few,TRBV20-1,.,TRBJ2-1,CSARDDRLTKKQFF,TGCAGTGCTCGGGACGACAGACTAACAAAGAAGCAGTTCTTC
many,TRBV20-1,.,TRBJ2-3,CSAGESGLPDTQYF,TGCAGTGCAGGAGAATCAGGGCTCCCAGATACGCAGTATTTT
few,TRBV10-1,.,TRBJ2-3,CASSDGGRGTQYF,TGCGCCAGCAGTGACGGGGGGCGGGGTACGCAGTATTTT
many,TRBV7-9,TRBD1,TRBJ2-7,CASSHDRGHEQYF,TGTGCCAGCAGCCATGACAGGGGGCATGAGCAGTACTTC
few,TRBV4-3,.,TRBJ2-6,CASSQDPSGANVLTF,TGCGCCAGCAGCCAAGATCCTTCTGGGGCCAACGTCCTGACTTTC
.,TRBV20-1,.,TRBJ1-1,CSAREITEAFF,TGCAGTGCTAGGGAGATCACTGAAGCTTTCTTT
.,TRBV5-1,TRBD2,TRBJ2-3,CASSRGLAGASGRTDTQYF,TGCGCCAGCAGCCGAGGACTAGCGGGGGCCTCGGGCCGCACAGATACGCAGTATTTT
few,TRBV7-8,.,TRBJ1-5,CASSKNRVPGKPQHF,TGTGCCAGCAGTAAAAACAGGGTCCCAGGGAAGCCCCAGCATTTT
.,TRBV5-1,TRBD1,TRBJ1-5,CASSLSTGGDQPQHF,TGCGCCAGCAGCTTGAGTACAGGGGGCGATCAGCCCCAGCATTTT
.,TRBV28,TRBD2,TRBJ2-5,CASSFSSGSFQETQYF,TGTGCCAGCAGTTTCAGTAGCGGGAGTTTCCAAGAGACCCAGTACTTC
.,TRBV20-1,.,TRBJ1-2,CSARKAGAGIVLRGYTF,TGCAGTGCTAGGAAGGCAGGGGCAGGGATAGTTCTTAGGGGCTACACCTTC
.,TRBV4-1,.,TRBJ2-3,CASSQVLGPDTQYF,TGCGCCAGCAGCCAAGTACTAGGTCCAGATACGCAGTATTTT
.,TRBV20-1,TRBD2,TRBJ2-5,CSARDFGLAVQETQYF,TGCAGTGCTAGAGATTTCGGGCTAGCGGTCCAAGAGACCCAGTACTTC
few,TRBV6-1,.,TRBJ1-6,CASSVRALDYSPLHF,TGTGCCAGCAGTGTAAGGGCTTTGGATTATTCACCCCTCCACTTT
.,TRBV5-1,TRBD2,TRBJ2-7,CASSLVAGDGYEQYF,TGCGCCAGCAGCTTGGTAGCGGGGGATGGATACGAGCAGTACTTC
few,TRBV7-2,TRBD2,TRBJ2-3,CASSLGTGGLAGSDTQYF,TGTGCCAGCAGCTTAGGCACAGGGGGACTAGCGGGATCAGATACGCAGTATTTT
few,TRBV7-9,.,TRBJ1-3,CASSLERPSGNTIYF,TGTGCCAGCAGCTTAGAGCGCCCCTCTGGAAACACCATATATTTT
few,TRBV20-1,.,TRBJ1-4,CSARDYLKGPNEKLFF,TGCAGTGCTAGAGATTATTTGAAGGGCCCTAATGAAAAACTGTTTTTT
many,TRBV5-6,TRBD1,TRBJ2-3,CASSFRGRGTDTQYF,TGTGCCAGCAGCTTCAGGGGGCGGGGCACAGATACGCAGTATTTT
few,TRBV25-1,.,TRBJ2-2,CASSEVGMNTGELFF,TGTGCCAGCAGTGAGGTGGGAATGAACACCGGGGAGCTGTTTTTT